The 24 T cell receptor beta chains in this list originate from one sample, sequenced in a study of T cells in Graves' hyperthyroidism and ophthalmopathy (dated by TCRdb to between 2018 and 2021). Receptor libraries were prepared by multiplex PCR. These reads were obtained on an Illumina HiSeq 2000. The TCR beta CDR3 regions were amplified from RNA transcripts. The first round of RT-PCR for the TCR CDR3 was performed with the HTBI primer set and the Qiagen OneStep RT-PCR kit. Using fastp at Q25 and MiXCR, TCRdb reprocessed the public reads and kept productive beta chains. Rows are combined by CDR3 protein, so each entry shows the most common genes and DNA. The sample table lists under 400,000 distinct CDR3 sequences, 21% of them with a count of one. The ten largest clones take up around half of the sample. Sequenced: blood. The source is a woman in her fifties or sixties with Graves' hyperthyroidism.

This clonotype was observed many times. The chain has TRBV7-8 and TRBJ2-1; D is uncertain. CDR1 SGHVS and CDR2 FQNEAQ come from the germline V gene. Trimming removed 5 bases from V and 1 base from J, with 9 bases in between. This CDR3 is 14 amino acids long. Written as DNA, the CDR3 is TGTGCCAGCAGCCCCGGTGTGTCCTACAATGAGCAGTTCTTC. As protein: CASSPGVSYNEQFF.

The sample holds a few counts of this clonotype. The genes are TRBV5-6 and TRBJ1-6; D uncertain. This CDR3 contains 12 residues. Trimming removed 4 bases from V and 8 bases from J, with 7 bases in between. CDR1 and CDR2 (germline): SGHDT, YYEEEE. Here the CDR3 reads CASSRIYSPLHF. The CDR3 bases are TGTGCCAGCAGCCGAATCTATTCACCCCTCCACTTT.

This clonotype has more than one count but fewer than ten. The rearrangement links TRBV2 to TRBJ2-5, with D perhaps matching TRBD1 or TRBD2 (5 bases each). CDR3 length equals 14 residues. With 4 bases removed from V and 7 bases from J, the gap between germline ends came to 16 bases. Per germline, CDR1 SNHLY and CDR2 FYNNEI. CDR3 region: CASSGGGRAGTQYF. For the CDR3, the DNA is TGTGCCAGCAGTGGGGGCGGAAGGGCGGGGACCCAGTACTTC.

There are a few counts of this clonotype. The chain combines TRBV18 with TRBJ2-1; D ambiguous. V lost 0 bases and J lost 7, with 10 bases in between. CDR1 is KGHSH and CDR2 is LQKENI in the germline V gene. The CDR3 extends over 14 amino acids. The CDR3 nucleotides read TGTGCCAGCTCACCACCGAGCCGGCAGAATGAGCAGTTCTTC. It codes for CASSPPSRQNEQFF.

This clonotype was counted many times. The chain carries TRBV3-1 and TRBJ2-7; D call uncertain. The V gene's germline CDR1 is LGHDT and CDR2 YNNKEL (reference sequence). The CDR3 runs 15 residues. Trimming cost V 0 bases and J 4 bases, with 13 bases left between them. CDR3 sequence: CASSQDVWTAYEQYF. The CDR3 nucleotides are TGTGCCAGCAGCCAAGACGTCTGGACGGCGTACGAGCAGTACTTC.

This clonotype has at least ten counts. In DNA, the CDR3 is TGCAGCGTTGAAATTACCGGGACCAGAGGAGAGACCCAGTACTTC. It encodes CSVEITGTRGETQYF. The chain links TRBV29-1 to TRBJ2-5; either TRBD1 or TRBD2 may fit D (5 bases each). Trimming removed 2 bases at V and 4 bases at J, with 17 bases between. Germline V gene sequence: CDR1 SQVTM, CDR2 ANQGSEA. The CDR3 totals 15 residues. Full variable domain (missing parts from reference TRBV29-1 and TRBJ2-5): SAVISQKPSRDICQRGTSLTIQCQVDSQVTMMFWYRQQPGQSLTLIATANQGSEATYESGFVIDKFPISRPNLTFSTLTVSNMSPEDSSIYLCSVEITGTRGETQYFGPGTRLLVL.

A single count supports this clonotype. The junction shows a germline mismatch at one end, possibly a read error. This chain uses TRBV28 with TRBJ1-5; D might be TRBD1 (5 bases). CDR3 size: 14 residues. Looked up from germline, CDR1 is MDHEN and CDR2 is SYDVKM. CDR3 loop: CSSRVGGLGQPQHF. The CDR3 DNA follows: TGCTCCTCTAGAGTTGGGGGGTTAGGGCAGCCCCAGCATTTT.

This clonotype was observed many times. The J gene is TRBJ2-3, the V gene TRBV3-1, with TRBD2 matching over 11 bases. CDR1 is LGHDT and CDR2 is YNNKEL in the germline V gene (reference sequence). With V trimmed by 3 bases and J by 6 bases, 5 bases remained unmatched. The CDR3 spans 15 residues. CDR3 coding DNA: TGTGCCAGCAGCCAGTCACTAGCGGGGGTGGATACGCAGTATTTT. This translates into CASSQSLAGVDTQYF.

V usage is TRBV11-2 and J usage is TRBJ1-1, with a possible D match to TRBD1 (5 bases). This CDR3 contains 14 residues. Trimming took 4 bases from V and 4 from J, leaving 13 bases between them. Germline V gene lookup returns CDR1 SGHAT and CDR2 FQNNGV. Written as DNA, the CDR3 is TGTGCCAGCAGCTCTCCAGGGTGGAGCACTGAAGCTTTCTTT. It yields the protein CASSSPGWSTEAFF.

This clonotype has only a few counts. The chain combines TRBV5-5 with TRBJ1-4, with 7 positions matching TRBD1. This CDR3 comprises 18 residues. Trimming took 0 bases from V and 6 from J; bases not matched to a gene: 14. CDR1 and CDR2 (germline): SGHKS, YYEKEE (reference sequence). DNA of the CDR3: TGTGCCAGCAGCTTGGGGACCGGCAGACAGGGAGGGTATGAAAAACTGTTTTTT. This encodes CASSLGTGRQGGYEKLFF. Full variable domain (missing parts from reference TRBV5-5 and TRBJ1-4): DAGVTQSPTHLIKTRGQQVTLRCSPISGHKSVSWYQQVLGQGPQFIFQYYEKEERGRGNFPDRFSARQFPNYSSELNVNALLLGDSALYLCASSLGTGRQGGYEKLFFGSGTQLSVL.

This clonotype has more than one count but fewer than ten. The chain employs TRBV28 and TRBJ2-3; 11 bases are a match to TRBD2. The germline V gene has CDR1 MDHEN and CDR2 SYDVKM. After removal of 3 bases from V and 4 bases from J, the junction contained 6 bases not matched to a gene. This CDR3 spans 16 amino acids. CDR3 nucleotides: TGTGCCAGCAGTTTCCCGACTAGCGGGAACGCAGATACGCAGTATTTT. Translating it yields CASSFPTSGNADTQYF.

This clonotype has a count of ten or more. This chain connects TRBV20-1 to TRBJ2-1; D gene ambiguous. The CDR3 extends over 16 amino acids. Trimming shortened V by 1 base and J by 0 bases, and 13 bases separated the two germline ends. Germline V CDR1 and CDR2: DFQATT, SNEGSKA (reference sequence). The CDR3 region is CSARVPASSSYNEQFF. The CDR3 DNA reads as TGCAGTGCTAGAGTCCCTGCGTCTAGCTCCTACAATGAGCAGTTCTTC.

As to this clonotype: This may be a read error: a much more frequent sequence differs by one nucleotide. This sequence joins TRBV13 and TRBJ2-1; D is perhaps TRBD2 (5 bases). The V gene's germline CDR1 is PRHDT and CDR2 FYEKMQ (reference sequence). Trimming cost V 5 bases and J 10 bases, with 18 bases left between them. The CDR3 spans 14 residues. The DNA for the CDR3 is TGTGCCAGCAGCGCCTCTAGCTCCTCCTACGAGCAGTTCTTC. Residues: CASSASSSSYEQFF.

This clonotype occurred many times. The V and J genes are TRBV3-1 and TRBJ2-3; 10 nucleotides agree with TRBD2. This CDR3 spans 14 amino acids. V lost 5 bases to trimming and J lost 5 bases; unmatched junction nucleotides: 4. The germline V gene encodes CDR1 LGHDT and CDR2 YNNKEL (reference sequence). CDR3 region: CASSTAGGRDTQYF. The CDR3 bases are TGTGCCAGCAGCACAGCGGGGGGGCGAGATACGCAGTATTTT.

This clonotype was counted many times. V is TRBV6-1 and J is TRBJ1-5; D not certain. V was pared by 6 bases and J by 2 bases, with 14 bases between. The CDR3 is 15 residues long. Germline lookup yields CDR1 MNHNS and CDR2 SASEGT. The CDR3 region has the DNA TGTGCCAGCAGCCCGGAGCAAAGGGGCAATCAGCCCCAGCATTTT. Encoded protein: CASSPEQRGNQPQHF.

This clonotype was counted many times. CDR3 bases: TGTGCCAGCGAGACCAGACAGGGGAATCAGCCCCAGCATTTT. It specifies CASETRQGNQPQHF. V is TRBV2 and J is TRBJ1-5; 8 nucleotides agree with TRBD1. The V gene's germline CDR1 is SNHLY and CDR2 FYNNEI. With 8 bases clipped from V and 4 bases from J, the junction kept 7 bases outside the gene matches. The CDR3 runs 14 residues.

CDR3 region: CASSPLGTRNNEQFF. DNA of the CDR3: TGTGCCAGCAGCCCGCTCGGGACACGAAACAATGAGCAGTTCTTC. The rearrangement links TRBV7-6 to TRBJ2-1; D is perhaps TRBD1 (6 bases). The CDR3 has 15 amino acids. The germline V gene encodes CDR1 SGHVS and CDR2 FNYEAQ. V lost 5 bases and J lost 5, with 16 bases in between.

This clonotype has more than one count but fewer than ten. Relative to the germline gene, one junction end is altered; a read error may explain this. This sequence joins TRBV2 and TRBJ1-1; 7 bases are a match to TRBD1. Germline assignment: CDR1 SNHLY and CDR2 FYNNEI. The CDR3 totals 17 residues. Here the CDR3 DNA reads TGTGCCAACAACATACCTCGGACAGGCGGGATGAACACTGGAGCTTTCTTT. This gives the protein CANNIPRTGGMNTGAFF.

DNA of the CDR3: TGTGCCAGCAGCCACGAACGTCCGGGACTAGCGGGGAAGAATGAGCAGTTCTTC. It codes for CASSHERPGLAGKNEQFF. The chain has TRBV14 and TRBJ2-1; 13 bases are shared with TRBD2. The CDR3 runs to 18 residues. Germline V lookup: CDR1 SGHDN, CDR2 FVKESK. The V and J ends lost 3 bases and 7 bases, in that order; junction bases with no gene match: 12.

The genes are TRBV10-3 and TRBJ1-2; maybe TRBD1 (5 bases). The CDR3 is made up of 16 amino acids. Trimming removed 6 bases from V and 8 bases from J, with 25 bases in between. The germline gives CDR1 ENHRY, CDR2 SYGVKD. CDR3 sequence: CAIREIGGPTGGGYTF. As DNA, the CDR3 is TGTGCCATCAGGGAAATCGGGGGACCAACGGGAGGAGGCTACACCTTC.

The CDR3 coding sequence is TGTGCCAGCAGTAACCTCGGGGAGCTGTTTTTT. Its translation is CASSNLGELFF. This sequence joins TRBV6-2 or TRBV6-3 and TRBJ2-2; unclear D gene. The germline V and J ends were trimmed by 5 bases and 7 bases, with 5 bases remaining between them. CDR1 and CDR2 (germline): MNHEY, SVGEGT. This CDR3 spans 11 amino acids.

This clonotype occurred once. The DNA for the CDR3 is TGTGCCAGCAGCCCAATGACAGGGGCTGATACGCAGTATTTT. Protein sequence: CASSPMTGADTQYF. This sequence joins TRBV2 and TRBJ2-3; 8 positions agree with TRBD1. The trim removed 6 bases at V and 6 bases at J, leaving 8 bases unmatched. This CDR3 is built from 14 residues. Germline CDR1 is SNHLY and CDR2 is FYNNEI.

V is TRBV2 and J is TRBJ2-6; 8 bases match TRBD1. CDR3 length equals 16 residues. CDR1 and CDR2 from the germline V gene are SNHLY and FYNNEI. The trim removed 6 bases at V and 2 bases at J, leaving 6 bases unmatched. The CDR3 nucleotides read TGTGCCAGCAGCCCTCAACAGGGGGCTGGGGCCAACGTCCTGACTTTC. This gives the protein CASSPQQGAGANVLTF.

CDR3 residues: CASSPSPSGTLLFEQYF. In DNA form, the CDR3 reads TGTGCCAGCAGCCCCTCCCCATCCGGGACATTGCTTTTCGAGCAGTACTTC. This sequence joins TRBV13 and TRBJ2-7; weak D call: TRBD1 (6 bases). Germline V CDR1 and CDR2: PRHDT, FYEKMQ (reference sequence). The V end was cut by 5 bases, the J end by 6 bases, with 26 bases between. The CDR3 has 17 residues.